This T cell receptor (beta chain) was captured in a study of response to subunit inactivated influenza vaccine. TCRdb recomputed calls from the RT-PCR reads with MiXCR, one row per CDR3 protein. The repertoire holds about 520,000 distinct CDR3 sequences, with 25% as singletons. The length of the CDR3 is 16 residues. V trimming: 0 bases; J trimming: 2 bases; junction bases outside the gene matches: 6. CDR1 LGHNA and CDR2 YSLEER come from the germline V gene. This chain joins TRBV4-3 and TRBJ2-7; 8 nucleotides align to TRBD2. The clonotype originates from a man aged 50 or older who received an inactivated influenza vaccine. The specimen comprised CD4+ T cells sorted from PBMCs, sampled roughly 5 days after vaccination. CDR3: CASSQDQRGIPYEQYF. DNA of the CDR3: TGCGCCAGCAGCCAAGATCAGCGGGGGATCCCCTACGAGCAGTACTTC.